Following are 10 T cell receptor beta chains from one sample sequenced in a study of cytomegalovirus exposure and HLA in healthy donors. Sequenced by immunoSEQ multiplex PCR; TCRdb stores in-frame clones only, minus some. This sample yields some 350,000 clones, of which around 90% are seen a single time; more than 0.9% belongs to the top ten. The sequenced material came from PBMCs. These receptors were obtained from a woman aged 25 to 39 in good health and CMV-seropositive.

The CDR3 sequence: CASQHRDNSYEQYF. The CDR3 nucleotides are TGTGCCAGCCAGCACAGGGATAATTCCTACGAGCAGTACTTC. The chain couples TRBV2 to TRBJ2-7; a weak D match, TRBD1 (6 bases). Trimming left V 8 bases short and J 1 base short, with 15 bases between. The CDR3 extends over 14 amino acids. Germline lookup yields CDR1 SNHLY and CDR2 FYNNEI.

CDR3 nucleotides: TGTGCCAGCAGCTTAGAGTCAGAAGAGACCCAGTACTTC. It translates to CASSLESEETQYF. This chain uses TRBV7-9 with TRBJ2-5, with unresolved D. The CDR3 is 13 amino acids. V was pared by 1 base and J by 3 bases, with 6 bases between. Germline values: CDR1 SEHNR, CDR2 FQNEAQ (reference sequence).

The V gene is TRBV7-9, the J gene TRBJ2-5; D ambiguous. This CDR3 is 15 amino acids long. Between the trimmed V and J ends, which lost 4 bases and 4 bases, there was a span of 16 bases. CDR1 is SEHNR, CDR2 FQNEAQ, per germline (reference sequence). The CDR3 coding sequence is TGTGCCAGCAGCTCCTCCGGTCCCACGCGAGAGACCCAGTACTTC. It specifies CASSSSGPTRETQYF. Based on the CDR3 plus reference TRBV7-9 and TRBJ2-5, the full variable domain is DTGVSQNPRHKITKRGQNVTFRCDPISEHNRLYWYRQTLGQGPEFLTYFQNEAQLEKSRLLSDRFSAERPKGSFSTLEIQRTEQGDSAMYLCASSSSGPTRETQYFGPGTRLLVL.

This chain links TRBV28 with TRBJ2-1; D is uncertain. V was cut by 5 bases and J by 3 bases, with 14 bases left in between. Germline-derived CDR1 and CDR2 are MDHEN and SYDVKM. The CDR3 has 15 amino acids. CDR3 residues: CASSETEMIYNEQFF. The DNA of the CDR3 is TGTGCCAGCAGTGAAACGGAGATGATCTACAATGAGCAGTTCTTC.

The chain recombines TRBV27 with TRBJ1-2, with D possibly TRBD1 on 5 matching bases. The CDR3 covers 15 residues. Germline V gene data show CDR1 as MNHEY and CDR2 as SMNVEV (reference sequence). V was cut by 2 bases and J by 0 bases, with 10 bases left in between. In nucleotides, the CDR3 is TGTGCCAGCAGTTTAACGGGACGGCCTAACTATGGCTACACCTTC. Translation gives CASSLTGRPNYGYTF.

The chain carries TRBV14 and TRBJ2-7; the D is unclear. Germline loops: CDR1 SGHDN, CDR2 FVKESK. Trimming took off 3 bases at V and 2 bases at J, with 5 bases between the two ends. CDR3 length: 12 residues. The CDR3 protein is CASSHRPYEQYF. In nucleotides, the CDR3 is TGTGCCAGCAGCCACCGACCCTACGAGCAGTACTTC.

CDR3 loop: CASNGGREYGYTF. The CDR3 DNA is TGTGCCAGCAACGGTGGGAGGGAATATGGCTACACCTTC. The chain has TRBV5-6 and TRBJ1-2; D call uncertain. Germline V gives CDR1 SGHDT, CDR2 YYEEEE. V was shortened by 6 bases and J by 5 bases, with 14 bases between the two germline ends. This CDR3 has 13 residues.

The chain couples TRBV2 to TRBJ2-3; 11 nucleotides agree with TRBD1. The CDR3 totals 19 residues. The trim removed 10 bases at V and 2 bases at J, leaving 20 bases unmatched. From germline, CDR1 is SNHLY and CDR2 FYNNEI. CDR3 nucleotide sequence: TGTGCCATAATCCCCCTCCGGACAGGGGGCGAGAGGTACACAGATACGCAGTATTTT. This codes for CAIIPLRTGGERYTDTQYF.

This sequence joins TRBV6-6 and TRBJ1-4; D is ambiguous. Germline CDR1 and CDR2: MNHNY and SVGAGI (reference sequence). The CDR3 extends over 13 amino acids. V lost 6 bases and J 4 bases, leaving 9 bases between the germline ends. In DNA form, the CDR3 reads TGTGCCAGCAGGGGCGGGAGTAATGAAAAACTGTTTTTT. Protein sequence: CASRGGSNEKLFF.

The V and J genes are TRBV4-3 and TRBJ1-2; weak D call: TRBD1 (6 bases). The CDR3 contains 15 residues. Trimming left V 5 bases short and J 7 bases short, with 20 bases between. Germline-derived CDR1 and CDR2 are LGHNA and YSLEER. For the CDR3, the DNA is TGCGCCAGCAGCTTTAAGTATCAGGGGCTTAGTGGCTACACCTTC. It yields the protein CASSFKYQGLSGYTF.